A selection of T cell receptor beta chains follows, all from one sample in a study of T cells after posttransplantation cyclophosphamide. The protocol was immunoSEQ multiplex PCR, while the TCRdb copy is restricted to in-frame clones and leaves out a portion. The sample yields approximately 24,000 clones, without any singletons. Material for sequencing was PBMCs. Receptor source: a woman aged 55-69 years in good health, CMV-negative, and a related stem cell transplant donor. CDR3s include the opening cysteine and the closing phenylalanine or tryptophan.

CDR3 | length | J | V
CASSVRGFSGGETQYF | 16 | TRBJ2-5 | TRBV9
CASSEGASGELFF | 13 | TRBJ2-2 | TRBV5-6
CASSFGPAVNTEAFF | 15 | TRBJ1-1 | TRBV5-5
CASSPGLANTEAFF | 14 | TRBJ1-1 | TRBV5-6
CASSPGQGGGYTF | 13 | TRBJ1-2 | TRBV7-8
CASSERQQFQPQHF | 14 | TRBJ1-5 | TRBV2
CASSFSGAGETQYF | 14 | TRBJ2-5 | TRBV5-4
CASSLYVDRAYGYTF | 15 | TRBJ1-2 | TRBV7-2
CASSETGLILGDIQYF | 16 | TRBJ2-4 | TRBV2
CASSLDRVDTQYF | 13 | TRBJ2-3 | TRBV7-2
CASAPLGKEVTEAFF | 15 | TRBJ1-1 | TRBV5-1
CASSARLAGGGGTQYF | 16 | TRBJ2-3 | TRBV28
CASSLDGNQPQHF | 13 | TRBJ1-5 | TRBV7-7
CASSTLSGGHSYNEQFF | 17 | TRBJ2-1 | TRBV27
CASSLRGGRNEQFF | 14 | TRBJ2-1 | TRBV5-4
CASSLVGQGYGELFF | 15 | TRBJ2-2 | TRBV7-8
CASSTPDTGSKGQPQHF | 17 | TRBJ1-5 | TRBV19
CASSQPGWPTNEQFF | 15 | TRBJ2-1 | TRBV14
CASSLAGGPLYGELFF | 16 | TRBJ2-2 | TRBV5-6
CATLQVSPGSPLHF | 14 | TRBJ1-6 | TRBV28
CASSPQGGLGYTDTQYF | 17 | TRBJ2-3 | TRBV9
CASSLEGGGANVLTF | 15 | TRBJ2-6 | TRBV5-1
CATQGVQETQYF | 12 | TRBJ2-5 | TRBV28
CASSVGLGSGSGEQFF | 16 | TRBJ2-1 | TRBV9
CASRATGGDYEQYF | 14 | NA | TRBV2
CASSLLRYSGDWNEQFF | 17 | TRBJ2-1 | TRBV5-8
CASSNGQLEGQPQHF | 15 | TRBJ1-5 | TRBV5-6
CASNPAGAENTEAFF | 15 | TRBJ1-1 | TRBV5-1
CASTRRQGGQPQHF | 14 | TRBJ1-5 | TRBV6-5
CASSLRQGSQPQHF | 14 | TRBJ1-5 | TRBV28
CASTPRGLERRAVRSEQFF | 19 | TRBJ2-1 | TRBV28
CASSRSPGQGGNGYTF | 16 | TRBJ1-2 | TRBV5-1
CASGTDGYTF | 10 | TRBJ1-2 | TRBV19
CASSFRWDYSSYEQYF | 16 | TRBJ2-7 | TRBV28
CASSAQGGLGYTF | 13 | TRBJ1-2 | TRBV19
CASSLRVSYTEAFF | 14 | TRBJ1-1 | TRBV28
CASSHRSGENTGELFF | 16 | TRBJ2-2 | TRBV7-2
CASSPFNTGELFF | 13 | TRBJ2-2 | TRBV7-8